The present entry profiles one T cell receptor beta chain with its context. These data originate in a study of monozygotic twins with inflammatory bowel disease. No DNA is given; TCRdb re-called the 5' RACE reads and lists each CDR3 protein once. This table holds approximately 400,000 distinct CDR3 sequences. This CDR3 comprises 15 residues. Looked up from germline, CDR1 is SGHTA and CDR2 is FQGNSA. The chain carries TRBV7-2 and TRBJ2-3; TCRdb gives TRBD1 as the D gene, but with no DNA this cannot be confirmed. The clonotype comes from a human donor with ulcerative colitis or Crohn's disease, or a healthy co-twin of an affected twin (not recorded which). Source material: blood. This chain's CDR3 is CASSFSGQSTDTQYF.